These T cell receptor beta chains were read from a single sample in a study of human T cells and chemical hapten exposure. TCRdb passed the RACE reads through MiXCR, listing each CDR3 protein once. The table shows roughly 48,000 distinct CDR3 sequences, with approximately 10% occurring only once. This sample comprised whole blood, obtained in connection with sensitization to the hapten diphenylcyclopropenone (DPC). All receptors come from a woman between 40 and 55 years old with alopecia areata. Some clones in this sample may be carry-over from other donors' samples. CDR3s include the opening cysteine and the closing phenylalanine or tryptophan. Each record gives: CDR3 length, V gene, J gene, CDR3 protein.

>14|TRBV6-2/TRBV6-3|TRBJ2-7
CASSSLGGNYEQYF
>12|TRBV7-2|TRBJ2-1
CASSLSGYEQFF
>14|TRBV5-5|TRBJ2-1
CASSRGTFNNEQFF
>14|TRBV10-2|TRBJ1-2
CASSAVSTAAGYTF
>14|TRBV5-1|TRBJ2-5
CASSSPGGQETQYF
>17|TRBV4-1|TRBJ2-3
CASSQRGLAGGADTQYF
>13|TRBV6-2/TRBV6-3|TRBJ1-1
CASTRGEDTEAFF
>15|TRBV7-3|TRBJ2-1
CASSLKLADYNEQFF
>14|TRBV6-2/TRBV6-3|TRBJ2-3
CASGWTGITDTQYF
>15|TRBV7-9|TRBJ2-7
CASSPGTGGGGEQYF
>11|TRBV11-3|TRBJ2-3
CASRTSDTQYF
>15|TRBV2|TRBJ1-1
CASRDGPAMNTEAFF
>16|TRBV5-4|TRBJ2-7
CASSATSGAARYEQYF
>13|TRBV27|TRBJ1-1
CASRRTFAAEAFF
>15|TRBV3-1|TRBJ1-1
CASSSRWLLNTEAFF
>14|TRBV11-1|TRBJ1-1
CASSLEGTYTEAFF
>15|TRBV9|TRBJ2-5
CASSPGQGLGETQYF
>15|TRBV7-8|TRBJ1-1
CASSLSGELNTEAFF
>16|TRBV2|TRBJ2-3
CASIRSGDLITDTQYF
>13|TRBV7-9|TRBJ2-5
CASSLEGRETQYF
>15|TRBV20-1|TRBJ1-1
CSALTARTFNTEAFF
>14|TRBV7-2|TRBJ2-7
CASSTGTGPREQYF
>16|TRBV6-5|TRBJ2-7
CASSYSQGEVHYEQYF
>12|TRBV6-5|TRBJ2-1
CASKNPTGEQFF
>15|TRBV13|TRBJ2-5
CASSPGLAGLETQYF
>14|TRBV12-3/TRBV12-4|TRBJ1-5
CASSVTTGTLPQHF
>14|TRBV9|TRBJ2-2
CASRGRGDTGELFF
>13|TRBV11-2|TRBJ1-1
CASSLDLHAGAFF
>15|TRBV7-6|TRBJ2-5
CASSADGAGFETQYF